These 8 T cell receptor beta chains share one sample of origin, sequenced in a study of T cells in Graves' hyperthyroidism and ophthalmopathy. RNA transcripts were the template for amplifying TCR beta CDR3 regions. A set of HTBI primers served as the primers for a first-round RT-PCR of the TCR CDR3. Each CDR3 protein gets one entry after TCRdb re-called the multiplex PCR reads with MiXCR. In the table there are approximately 600,000 distinct CDR3 sequences, around 15% of which are singletons. Specimen: blood. These receptors all stem from a woman in her twenties or thirties with Graves' hyperthyroidism.

This clonotype was picked up many times. The chain carries TRBV27 and TRBJ1-6; 7 bases line up with TRBD1. The germline V gene has CDR1 MNHEY and CDR2 SMNVEV (reference sequence). This CDR3 is 17 amino acids long. Trimming took 1 base from V and 4 from J; bases not matched to a gene: 7. CDR3 sequence (DNA): TGTGCCAGCAGTTTATTGTCTGGGGGACAGTATAATTCACCCCTCCACTTT. As protein: CASSLLSGGQYNSPLHF.

There are many counts of this clonotype. The rearrangement links TRBV20-1 to TRBJ2-1; 9 nucleotides match TRBD2. The CDR3 runs 15 residues. Losses at the gene ends were 2 bases for V and 9 bases for J; bases not matched to a gene: 11. CDR1 DFQATT and CDR2 SNEGSKA come from the germline V gene (reference sequence). CDR3: CSARMPSGTVGEQFF. The CDR3 DNA reads as TGCAGTGCTAGAATGCCTAGCGGGACGGTGGGTGAGCAGTTCTTC.

In regard to this clonotype: Since a much larger clone is just one base distant, this may be a read error. This chain links TRBV6-5 with TRBJ2-7; no clear D. CDR1 is MNHEY and CDR2 is SVGAGI in the germline V gene. Trimming took 2 bases from V and 4 from J, leaving 12 bases between them. There are 14 residues in the CDR3. The DNA for the CDR3 is TGTGCCAGCAGTTACCCCGGCGGTCAGTACGAGCAGTACTTC. The encoded protein is CASSYPGGQYEQYF.

The chain uses TRBV10-3 and TRBJ2-7; D perhaps matches TRBD1 (6 bases). The CDR3 is made up of 14 amino acids. Trimming cost V 6 bases and J 2 bases, with 14 bases left between them. Germline V gene data show CDR1 as ENHRY and CDR2 as SYGVKD. In nucleotides, the CDR3 is TGTGCCATCAGCACCGGGACACAAACCTACGAGCAGTACTTC. Its protein product is CAISTGTQTYEQYF.

The V call is TRBV20-1, the J call TRBJ1-1, with D uncertain. The V gene's germline CDR1 is DFQATT and CDR2 SNEGSKA (reference sequence). This CDR3 comprises 15 residues. V gave up 2 bases and J gave up 1 base, with 14 bases separating them. This CDR3 reads CSARRAGFSNTEAFF. For the CDR3, the DNA is TGCAGTGCTAGACGTGCAGGATTTTCGAACACTGAAGCTTTCTTT.

Many counts were recorded for this clonotype. The rearrangement uses TRBV6-5 and TRBJ2-5; D remains ambiguous. The CDR3 is 13 residues long. Trimming left V 2 bases short and J 4 bases short, with 8 bases between. Germline CDR1 is MNHEY and CDR2 is SVGAGI. The CDR3, as DNA: TGTGCCAGCAGTTACAGTGTTCGAGAGACCCAGTACTTC. Its translation: CASSYSVRETQYF.

This clonotype was found many times. CDR3 in amino acids: CSAREQGAHTRGYTF. The CDR3, as DNA: TGCAGTGCTAGAGAACAGGGGGCGCATACGCGTGGCTACACCTTC. V is TRBV20-1 and J is TRBJ1-2; TRBD1 agrees at 9 bases. This CDR3 has 15 residues. The germline CDR1 and CDR2 sequences are DFQATT and SNEGSKA (reference sequence). Trimming cost V 0 bases and J 7 bases; bases outside gene matches: 9.

This clonotype was detected ten times or more. The V gene is TRBV12-3 or TRBV12-4, the J gene TRBJ2-2; D may be TRBD1 (6 bases). The CDR3 runs to 15 residues. Deletions cut 4 bases from V and 5 bases from J, with 14 bases between. The CDR3 bases are TGTGCCAGCAGTTCAAACAGGGTCAGGACCGGGGAGCTGTTTTTT. It specifies CASSSNRVRTGELFF.